This entry lists 11 T cell receptor beta chains sequenced from one sample in a study of Ad26.COV2.S vaccination and SARS-CoV-2 variants (dated by TCRdb to about 2021). The library was prepared using the immunoSEQ multiplex PCR assay. TCRdb holds this immuneACCESS table with in-frame rearrangements only. Some clones are missing; in checked studies, unresolved V genes explain under half, and the rest has no known cause. Recorded for this sample are around 500,000 clones; about 89% of them occurred a single time. The ten largest account for about 1.5% of the sample. Read against the paper, the sample's treatment or condition label means: some 19 received Ad26.COV2.S at low or high dose, single or two shots; roughly five received placebo; per-sample allocation not given. Repertoires of vaccine and placebo recipients were sequenced from samples taken on day 63 after the first injection. This specimen was peripheral blood, taken in a trial of Ad26.COV2.S vaccine versus placebo. Every receptor here comes from a person between 18 and 65 years old who received the Ad26.COV2.S COVID-19 vaccine or a placebo.

V usage is TRBV11-2 and J usage is TRBJ2-7, with no clear D. The CDR3 is made up of 14 amino acids. V was trimmed by 4 bases and J by 1 base, leaving 11 bases between them. Per the germline V gene, CDR1 is SGHAT and CDR2 is FQNNGV. The CDR3 DNA reads as TGTGCCAGCAGCTACCTGCTCGGTTCCTACGAGCAGTACTTC. It yields the protein CASSYLLGSYEQYF.

This clone was counted a single time. The V gene is TRBV18, the J gene TRBJ1-3; 8 bases match TRBD1. Trimming at V came to 3 bases and at J to 0 bases, leaving 4 bases not matched to a gene. The CDR3 loop spans 16 amino acids. From germline, CDR1 is KGHSH and CDR2 LQKENI. The CDR3 protein is CASSPRQGNSGNTIYF. CDR3 bases: TGTGCCAGCTCACCGAGACAGGGGAACTCTGGAAACACCATATATTTT.

This clone appeared a single time. The rearrangement uses TRBV6-5 and TRBJ1-2; D is possibly TRBD1 (6 bases). Germline CDR1 and CDR2: MNHEY and SVGAGI. The V end lost 5 bases, the J end lost 5 bases, and 18 bases lay between the germline ends. The CDR3 runs 15 residues. Written as DNA, the CDR3 is TGTGCCAGCAGTCACCCGTCAGGGGACCGATATGGCTACACCTTC. Protein: CASSHPSGDRYGYTF.

The chain is built from TRBV28 and TRBJ1-1; D remains unclear. Trimming removed 6 bases at V and 0 bases at J, with 20 bases between. The germline V gene encodes CDR1 MDHEN and CDR2 SYDVKM. The CDR3 runs to 17 residues. The CDR3 DNA reads as TGTGCCAGCAGGTCCCCCTCCGCCTACTATATGAACACTGAAGCTTTCTTT. Residues: CASRSPSAYYMNTEAFF.

The chain employs TRBV4-3 and TRBJ2-5; maybe TRBD2 (6 bases). Germline CDR1 LGHNA, CDR2 YSLEER. V shed 0 bases and J shed 5 bases, with 16 bases lying between them. This CDR3 region has 16 residues. The CDR3 protein is CASSQDPMGGQETQYF. The CDR3 DNA is TGCGCCAGCAGCCAAGATCCTATGGGGGGTCAGGAGACCCAGTACTTC.

The chain combines TRBV19 with TRBJ2-1; D is ambiguous. Germline values: CDR1 LNHDA, CDR2 SQIVND (reference sequence). Trimming cost V 7 bases and J 4 bases, with 11 bases left between them. The CDR3 is 13 residues long. CDR3 nucleotide sequence: TGTGCCAGTACAGACGTCGCATACAATGAGCAGTTCTTC. Its translation: CASTDVAYNEQFF. Using reference TRBV19 and TRBJ2-1 for the parts outside the CDR3, the full variable domain is DGGITQSPKYLFRKEGQNVTLSCEQNLNHDAMYWYRQDPGQGLRLIYYSQIVNDFQKGDIAEGYSVSREKKESFPLTVTSAQKNPTAFYLCASTDVAYNEQFFGPGTRLTVL.

The gene calls are TRBV5-4 and TRBJ2-1, with TRBD1 as a possible D gene (6 bases). Germline V lookup: CDR1 SGHNT, CDR2 YYREEE (reference sequence). V shed 5 bases and J shed 9 bases, with 12 bases lying between them. The CDR3 is made up of 12 amino acids. CDR3 sequence reads: CASSPQGPEQFF. CDR3 nucleotides: TGTGCCAGCAGTCCACAGGGCCCTGAGCAGTTCTTC.

Regarding this clone: The sample carries other DNA sequences with the same CDR3. The rearrangement joins TRBV9 to TRBJ2-3, with D uncertain. V lost 0 bases and J lost 0, with 2 bases in between. The CDR3 is made up of 13 amino acids. Germline CDR1 and CDR2: SGDLS and YYNGEE. CDR3 in amino acids: CASSVGSTDTQYF. In nucleotides, the CDR3 is TGTGCCAGCAGCGTAGGCAGCACAGATACGCAGTATTTT.

This chain links TRBV5-1 with TRBJ2-3; 8 positions match TRBD2. J was trimmed by 5 bases and V by 7 bases; bases with no gene match: 12. This CDR3 is built from 15 residues. Germline V gene lookup returns CDR1 SGHRS and CDR2 YFSETQ. CDR3 DNA sequence: TGCGCCAGCGGGCGGGAGGCCCCCCCGCAAGATACGCAGTATTTT. It translates to CASGREAPPQDTQYF.

The chain links TRBV9 to TRBJ2-1; 16 bases are shared with TRBD2. This CDR3 contains 19 residues. The V gene end was trimmed by 0 bases and the J gene end by 2 bases; junction bases not matched to a gene: 5. Looked up from germline, CDR1 is SGDLS and CDR2 is YYNGEE. In DNA form, the CDR3 reads TGTGCCAGCAGCGTAGAAGGGACTAGCGGGGGGGCAGCCTACAATGAGCAGTTCTTC. Protein: CASSVEGTSGGAAYNEQFF.

The genes are TRBV19 and TRBJ1-5; D gene unclear. The CDR3 is made up of 15 amino acids. Germline values: CDR1 LNHDA, CDR2 SQIVND (reference sequence). With 1 base removed from V and 1 base from J, the gap between germline ends came to 8 bases. CDR3 amino acids: CASSIVRASNQPQHF. The CDR3 DNA reads TGTGCCAGTAGTATAGTCCGGGCAAGCAATCAGCCCCAGCATTTT.